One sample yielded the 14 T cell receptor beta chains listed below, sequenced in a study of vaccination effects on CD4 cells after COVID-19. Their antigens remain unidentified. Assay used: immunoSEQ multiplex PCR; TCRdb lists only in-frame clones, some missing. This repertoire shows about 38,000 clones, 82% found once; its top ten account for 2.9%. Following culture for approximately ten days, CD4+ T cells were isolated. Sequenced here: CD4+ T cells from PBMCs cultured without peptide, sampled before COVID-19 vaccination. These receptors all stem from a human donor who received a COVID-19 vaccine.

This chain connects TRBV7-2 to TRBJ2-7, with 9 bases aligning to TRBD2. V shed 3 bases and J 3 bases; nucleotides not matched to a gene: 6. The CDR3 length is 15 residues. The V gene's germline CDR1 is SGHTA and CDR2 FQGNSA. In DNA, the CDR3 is TGTGCCAGCAGCTTGACCCTAGCGGGGTACTACGAGCAGTACGTC. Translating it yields CASSLTLAGYYEQYV.

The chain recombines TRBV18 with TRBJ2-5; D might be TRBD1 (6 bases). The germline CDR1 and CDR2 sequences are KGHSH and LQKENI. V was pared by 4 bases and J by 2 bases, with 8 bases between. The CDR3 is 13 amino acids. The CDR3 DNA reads TGTGCCAGCTCACAACAGGGTCAAGAGACCCAGTACTTC. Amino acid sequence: CASSQQGQETQYF. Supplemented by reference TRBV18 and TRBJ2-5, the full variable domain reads NAGVMQNPRHLVRRRGQEARLRCSPMKGHSHVYWYRQLPEEGLKFMVYLQKENIIDESGMPKERFSAEFPKEGPSILRIQQVVRGDSAAYFCASSQQGQETQYFGPGTRLLVL.

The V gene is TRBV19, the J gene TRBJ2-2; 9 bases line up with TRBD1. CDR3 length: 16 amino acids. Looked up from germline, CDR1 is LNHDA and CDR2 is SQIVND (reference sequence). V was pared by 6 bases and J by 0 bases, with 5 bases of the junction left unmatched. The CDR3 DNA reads TGTGCCAGTAGAAAAAGACAGGGGGCGAACACCGGGGAGCTGTTTTTT. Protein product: CASRKRQGANTGELFF.

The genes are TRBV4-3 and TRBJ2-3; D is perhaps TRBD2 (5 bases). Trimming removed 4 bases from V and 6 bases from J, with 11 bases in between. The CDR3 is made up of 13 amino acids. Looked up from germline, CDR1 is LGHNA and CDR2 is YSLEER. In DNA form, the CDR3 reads TGCGCCAGCAGCCCCCGGACTTTCGATACGCAGTATTTT. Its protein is CASSPRTFDTQYF.

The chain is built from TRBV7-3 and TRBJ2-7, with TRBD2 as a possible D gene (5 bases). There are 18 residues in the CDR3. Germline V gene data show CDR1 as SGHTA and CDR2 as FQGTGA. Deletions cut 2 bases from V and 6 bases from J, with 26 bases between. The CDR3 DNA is TGTGCCAGCAGCTTACGCTTGGGCGGGCCAAGGAGGTCGTCCGAGCAGTACGTC. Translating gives CASSLRLGGPRRSSEQYV.

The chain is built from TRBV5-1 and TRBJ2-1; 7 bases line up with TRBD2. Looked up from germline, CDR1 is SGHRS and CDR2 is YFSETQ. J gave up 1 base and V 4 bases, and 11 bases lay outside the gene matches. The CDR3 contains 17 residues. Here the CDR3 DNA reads TGCGCCAGCAGCCTAAAGCCGGGAGGACAATCCTACAATGAGCAGTTCTTC. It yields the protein CASSLKPGGQSYNEQFF.

CDR3 bases: TGTGCCAGCAGCTTGTTTACGGATTACGGCGAAGCTTTCTTT. Translating gives CASSLFTDYGEAFF. The chain uses TRBV5-5 and TRBJ1-1; D gene unclear. Germline V CDR1 and CDR2: SGHKS, YYEKEE (reference sequence). Trimming left V 1 base short and J 8 bases short, with 15 bases between. The CDR3 is made up of 14 amino acids.

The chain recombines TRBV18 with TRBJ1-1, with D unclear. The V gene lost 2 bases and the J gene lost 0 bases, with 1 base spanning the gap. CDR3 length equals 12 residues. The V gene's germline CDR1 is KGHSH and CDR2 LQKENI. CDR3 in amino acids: CASSPMNTEAFF. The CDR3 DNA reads TGTGCCAGCTCACCAATGAACACTGAAGCTTTCTTT.

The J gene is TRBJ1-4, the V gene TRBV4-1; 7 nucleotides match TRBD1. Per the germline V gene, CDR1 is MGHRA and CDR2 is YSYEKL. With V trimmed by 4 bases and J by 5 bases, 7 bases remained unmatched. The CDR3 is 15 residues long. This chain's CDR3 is CASSPRGQDNEKLFF. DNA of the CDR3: TGCGCCAGCAGCCCCCGAGGACAGGACAATGAAAAACTGTTTTTT.

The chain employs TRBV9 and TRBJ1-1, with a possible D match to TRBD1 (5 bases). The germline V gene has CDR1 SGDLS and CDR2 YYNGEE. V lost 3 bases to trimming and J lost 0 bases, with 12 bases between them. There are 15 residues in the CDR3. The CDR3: CASSAGLLMNTEAFF. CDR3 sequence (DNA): TGTGCCAGCAGCGCAGGGTTACTCATGAACACTGAAGCTTTCTTT.

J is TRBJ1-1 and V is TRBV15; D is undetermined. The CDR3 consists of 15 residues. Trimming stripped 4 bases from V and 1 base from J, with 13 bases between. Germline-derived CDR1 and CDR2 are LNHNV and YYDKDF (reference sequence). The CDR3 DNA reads TGTGCCACCAGCAAGGGAGGCACATCGAACACTGAAGCTTTCTTT. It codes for CATSKGGTSNTEAFF.

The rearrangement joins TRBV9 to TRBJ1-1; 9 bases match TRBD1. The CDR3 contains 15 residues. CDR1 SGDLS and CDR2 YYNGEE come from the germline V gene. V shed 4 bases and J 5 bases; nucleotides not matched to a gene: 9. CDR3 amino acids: CASSIRGQGGTEAFF. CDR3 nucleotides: TGTGCCAGCAGCATCCGGGGACAGGGTGGGACTGAAGCTTTCTTT.

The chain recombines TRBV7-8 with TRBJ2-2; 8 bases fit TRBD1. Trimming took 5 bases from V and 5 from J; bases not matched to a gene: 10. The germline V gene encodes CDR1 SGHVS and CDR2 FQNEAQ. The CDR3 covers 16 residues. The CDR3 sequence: CASSLSRGRGTGELFF. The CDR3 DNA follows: TGTGCCAGCAGCCTTAGCAGGGGGCGCGGAACCGGGGAGCTGTTTTTT.

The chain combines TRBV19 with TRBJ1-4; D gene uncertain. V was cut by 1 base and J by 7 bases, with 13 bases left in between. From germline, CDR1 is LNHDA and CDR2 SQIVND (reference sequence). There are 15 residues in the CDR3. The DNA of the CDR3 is TGTGCCAGTAGTATAGCTATCCGGGAGTTTGAAAAACTGTTTTTT. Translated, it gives CASSIAIREFEKLFF.